This record concerns one TCR beta chain sequence. Data came from immunoSEQ multiplex PCR; TCRdb stores just in-frame clones and leaves some out. The table records some 640,000 clones, approximately 89% of them present only once. The data belong to a study of shared T cell receptors in the human thymus. The CDR3 covers 14 residues. Germline loops: CDR1 MGHRA, CDR2 YSYEKL. Trimming at V came to 4 bases and at J to 7 bases, leaving 5 bases not matched to a gene. The data also belong to a second study, concerning human thymus T cells. From that second work: Resections from corrective heart surgery supplied the thymus tissue. Use of V and J genes seemed skewed within the thymic and blood repertoires. A high degree of thymic repertoire overlap among unrelated individuals was reported in related research.

Sequencing input: thymocytes. The receptor was isolated from a boy under three years old with a congenital heart defect. The chain joins TRBV4-1 to TRBJ1-4; 8 nucleotides line up with TRBD1. The CDR3 nucleotides are TGCGCCAGCAGCCCGACAGGGGTGGGTGAAAAACTGTTTTTT. This gives the protein CASSPTGVGEKLFF.